These 25 T cell receptor beta chains were all obtained from the same sample, sequenced in a study of CDR3 diversity in severe acne. In TCRdb, the PCR reads were re-called with MiXCR into one record per CDR3 protein. The sample includes some 90,000 distinct CDR3 sequences, around 54% seen only once; the top ten take approximately 10%. Sequenced: blood. These receptors originate from a male donor with severe acne vulgaris.

This clonotype was seen more than once but under ten times. This chain uses TRBV28 with TRBJ2-7; no firm D call. Per germline, CDR1 MDHEN and CDR2 SYDVKM. CDR3 length: 12 residues. Trimming shortened V by 4 bases and J by 4 bases, and 8 bases separated the two germline ends. The CDR3 region is CASSSTFYEQYF. The CDR3 region has the DNA TGTGCCAGCAGTTCAACCTTTTACGAGCAGTACTTC.

The table lists this clonotype with a few counts. No conserved phenylalanine or tryptophan ends this CDR3, so it is likely a read error. CDR3 coding DNA: TGCAGTGCCTCCCGGACGGTTAACACTGAAGCTTTCCTT. Amino acids: CSASRTVNTEAFL. The V call is TRBV20-1, the J call TRBJ1-1, with no clear D. V dropped 6 bases and J dropped 2 bases, with 13 bases sitting between them. Germline V gene data show CDR1 as DFQATT and CDR2 as SNEGSKA (reference sequence). The CDR3 loop spans 13 amino acids.

V and J are TRBV12-5 and TRBJ1-1; no firm D call. Deletions cut 3 bases from V and 5 bases from J, with 4 bases between. CDR3 length: 11 residues. Per germline, CDR1 LGHNT and CDR2 FRNRAP. The CDR3 DNA reads as TGTGCTAGTGGTTTTGGGACTGAAGCTTTCTTT. Translated, it gives CASGFGTEAFF.

At least ten counts were recorded for this clonotype. The rearrangement uses TRBV2 and TRBJ1-5; D is possibly TRBD1 (6 bases). V shed 3 bases and J shed 9 bases, with 12 bases lying between them. Germline CDR1 SNHLY, CDR2 FYNNEI. This CDR3 has 13 amino acids. The CDR3 region has the DNA TGTGCCAGCAGTGAGGAGGGGGTACTGCCCCAGCATTTT. Protein product: CASSEEGVLPQHF.

This clonotype was observed a single time. The chain links TRBV7-9 to TRBJ2-1; D gene uncertain. The CDR3 has 14 residues. Deletions cut 1 base from V and 5 bases from J, with 9 bases between. The V gene's germline CDR1 is SEHNR and CDR2 FQNEAQ (reference sequence). The CDR3 here is CASSLDGRDNEQFF. The CDR3 nucleotides are TGTGCCAGCAGCTTAGATGGCAGAGACAATGAGCAGTTCTTC. Using reference TRBV7-9 and TRBJ2-1 for the parts outside the CDR3, the full variable domain is DTGVSQNPRHKITKRGQNVTFRCDPISEHNRLYWYRQTLGQGPEFLTYFQNEAQLEKSRLLSDRFSAERPKGSFSTLEIQRTEQGDSAMYLCASSLDGRDNEQFFGPGTRLTVL.

With respect to this clonotype: Sequence at one end of the junction differs from germline and may be a read error. The CDR3 bases are TGCAGTGCTAGACGTCTAAGGGAGGCCTCCCACGAGCAGTACTTC. This codes for CSARRLREASHEQYF. The chain is built from TRBV20-1 and TRBJ2-7, with D possibly TRBD2 on 6 matching bases. CDR1 is DFQATT and CDR2 is SNEGSKA in the germline V gene (reference sequence). The CDR3 has 15 amino acids.

This clonotype was observed a few times. Mismatch with germline at one junction end may stem from a read error. The rearrangement links TRBV11-2 to TRBJ1-4; unclear D gene. Germline CDR1 and CDR2: SGHAT and FQNNGV. The CDR3 is 16 residues long. CDR3 DNA sequence: TGCGCCAGCAGCCAAAGCCGGAGCGCAACTAATGAAAAACTGTTTTTT. Its protein product is CASSQSRSATNEKLFF. Based on the CDR3 plus reference TRBV11-2 and TRBJ1-4, the full variable domain is EAGVAQSPRYKIIEKRQSVAFWCNPISGHATLYWYQQILGQGPKLLIQFQNNGVVDDSQLPKDRFSAERLKGVDSTLKIQPAKLEDSAVYLCASSQSRSATNEKLFFGSGTQLSVL.

A word on this clonotype: This could be a read error, since a much larger clone is one nucleotide away. The chain couples TRBV5-1 to TRBJ2-3; D gene unclear. Germline CDR1 and CDR2: SGHRS and YFSETQ. V was shortened by 4 bases and J by 3 bases, with 9 bases between the two germline ends. This CDR3 spans 13 amino acids. CDR3 coding DNA: TGCGCCAGCAGCGGCGGACGGACAGATACGCAGTATTTT. Amino acids: CASSGGRTDTQYF.

Regarding this clonotype: Mismatch with germline at one junction end may stem from a read error. The gene calls are TRBV28 and TRBJ2-7, with TRBD2 matching 7 bases. The CDR3 has 13 residues. Germline-derived CDR1 and CDR2 are MDHEN and SYDVKM. The CDR3: CASKPGLPYEQHF. CDR3 DNA: TGTGCCAGCAAACCGGGACTACCCTACGAGCAGCACTTC.

This clonotype was counted a single time. A much bigger clone sits one base away, suggesting this may be a read error. The chain links TRBV5-6 to TRBJ2-1; either TRBD1 or TRBD2 may supply D (5 bases each). V was clipped by 4 bases and J by 0 bases, with 11 bases between them. The length of the CDR3 is 15 residues. Germline V gene sequence: CDR1 SGHDT, CDR2 YYEEEE. The CDR3 protein is CASSVGRSSYNEQFF. The CDR3 DNA follows: TGTGCCAGCAGCGTGGGACGGAGCTCCTACAATGAGCAGTTCTTC.

The genes are TRBV10-3 and TRBJ2-7; TRBD2 aligns across 9 bases. CDR1 and CDR2 from the germline V gene are ENHRY and SYGVKD. The CDR3 runs to 11 residues. The CDR3 here is CLAGGPYEQYF. The DNA of the CDR3 is TGTCTGGCGGGAGGGCCTTACGAGCAGTACTTC.

About this clonotype: The junction departs from the called germline gene at one end, perhaps through a read error. The genes are TRBV6-2 or TRBV6-3 and TRBJ2-1; no definite D call. The CDR3 length is 11 residues. The germline V gene has CDR1 MNHEY and CDR2 SVGEGT. The CDR3 sequence: CASTILDEQLF. The CDR3 DNA follows: TGTGCCAGCACCATATTGGATGAGCAGCTCTTC.

This clonotype was seen at least ten times. This CDR3 reads CATRRTGLYEQYF. CDR3 DNA: TGTGCCACCAGGAGGACAGGGCTCTACGAGCAGTACTTC. The chain uses TRBV15 and TRBJ2-7; TRBD1 matches at 8 bases. The J segment lost 3 bases and the V segment lost 6 bases, leaving 4 bases of the junction unmatched. The CDR3 is 13 amino acids. The V gene's germline CDR1 is LNHNV and CDR2 YYDKDF (reference sequence).

This clonotype was seen a few times. The chain employs TRBV19 and TRBJ1-5; tentative D call: TRBD1 (5 bases). Germline V CDR1 and CDR2: LNHDA, SQIVND (reference sequence). The CDR3 runs to 16 residues. Trimming stripped 3 bases from V and 6 bases from J, with 18 bases between. The chain's CDR3 is CASSIGAGAFGQPQHF. As DNA, the CDR3 is TGTGCCAGTAGTATTGGGGCTGGGGCGTTTGGTCAGCCCCAGCATTTT. Based on the CDR3 plus reference TRBV19 and TRBJ1-5, the full variable domain is DGGITQSPKYLFRKEGQNVTLSCEQNLNHDAMYWYRQDPGQGLRLIYYSQIVNDFQKGDIAEGYSVSREKKESFPLTVTSAQKNPTAFYLCASSIGAGAFGQPQHFGDGTRLSIL.

This sequence joins TRBV7-6 and TRBJ1-2; 7 nucleotides line up with TRBD1. The CDR3 runs 17 residues. The V gene end was trimmed by 4 bases and the J gene end by 8 bases; junction bases not matched to a gene: 19. Germline V lookup: CDR1 SGHVS, CDR2 FNYEAQ. This CDR3 reads CASSSRQGKGVDGGYTF. The CDR3 DNA reads TGTGCCAGCAGCTCCCGACAGGGCAAAGGGGTGGACGGGGGCTACACCTTC.

On this clonotype: A much larger clone lies a single base off, so this may be a read error. The chain employs TRBV5-1 and TRBJ1-5; no clear D gene. Germline CDR1 SGHRS, CDR2 YFSETQ. The CDR3 runs 14 residues. CDR3 sequence reads: CASSLEGYNRPQHF. The DNA of the CDR3 is TGCGCCAGCAGCTTGGAAGGGTACAATCGGCCCCAGCATTTT.

This clonotype was seen once. As DNA, the CDR3 is TGTGCCAGCACTAACCCTTGGGACTCGCCCAATACGCAGTATTTT. Translated, it gives CASTNPWDSPNTQYF. This chain uses TRBV18 with TRBJ2-3, with D perhaps TRBD2 (6 bases). The germline CDR1 and CDR2 sequences are KGHSH and LQKENI. Trimming took 8 bases from V and 7 from J, leaving 22 bases between them. The CDR3 runs 15 residues.

This clonotype was seen a few times. The gene calls are TRBV10-3 and TRBJ2-5; 9 bases map to TRBD1. CDR3 length equals 15 residues. The ends lost 3 bases at V and 4 bases at J; junction bases unmatched: 6. Per the germline V gene, CDR1 is ENHRY and CDR2 is SYGVKD. The CDR3 sequence: CAISEPGTGLETQYF. The CDR3 DNA follows: TGTGCCATCAGTGAACCCGGGACAGGGCTAGAGACCCAGTACTTC.

The sample holds many counts of this clonotype. The J gene is TRBJ2-7, the V gene TRBV7-8; a possible D gene is TRBD2 (5 bases). Trimming took off 1 base at V and 2 bases at J, with 21 bases between the two ends. Germline values: CDR1 SGHVS, CDR2 FQNEAQ. CDR3 size: 18 residues. CDR3 amino acids: CASSLEPGIGVNTYEQYF. The CDR3 bases are TGTGCCAGCAGCTTAGAGCCGGGAATCGGGGTCAATACCTACGAGCAGTACTTC.

This clonotype showed up many times. The chain recombines TRBV15 with TRBJ2-7; D is unresolved. CDR3 length: 13 amino acids. Germline values: CDR1 LNHNV, CDR2 YYDKDF (reference sequence). Deletions cut 1 base from V and 5 bases from J, with 9 bases between. The CDR3 spells CATSRGGIDEQYF. The CDR3 bases are TGTGCCACCAGCAGAGGAGGTATCGACGAGCAGTACTTC.

V gene TRBV25-1 combines with J gene TRBJ1-2; 7 bases line up with TRBD1. J lost 0 bases, V lost 4 bases, and 8 bases had no gene match. CDR3 length: 16 residues. Germline loops: CDR1 MGHDK, CDR2 SYGVNS. CDR3 loop: CASSASAGGPNYGYTF. The CDR3 region has the DNA TGTGCCAGCAGTGCTAGCGCAGGGGGTCCTAACTATGGCTACACCTTC.

This clonotype was recorded at least ten times. The chain links TRBV7-8 to TRBJ2-5, with TRBD1 identical over 7 bases. The CDR3 loop spans 12 amino acids. Germline CDR1 is SGHVS and CDR2 is FQNEAQ. V was clipped by 8 bases and J by 2 bases; unmatched bases: 2. The CDR3 reads CASRDSQETQYF. CDR3 bases: TGTGCCAGCCGGGACAGTCAAGAGACCCAGTACTTC. The whole variable domain, remainder taken from reference TRBV7-8 and TRBJ2-5, is GAGVSQSPRYKVAKRGQDVALRCDPISGHVSLFWYQQALGQGPEFLTYFQNEAQLDKSGLPSDRFFAERPEGSVSTLKIQRTQQEDSAVYLCASRDSQETQYFGPGTRLLVL.

Only a few counts were recorded for this clonotype. The rearrangement joins TRBV12-3 or TRBV12-4 to TRBJ2-1, with D tentatively TRBD2 (6 bases). The CDR3 spans 15 residues. V was shortened by 3 bases and J by 0 bases, with 9 bases between the two germline ends. CDR3 coding DNA: TGTGCCAGCAGTTTTGCCGGGAGCTCCTACAATGAGCAGTTCTTC. This gives the protein CASSFAGSSYNEQFF.

Comments on this clonotype: Being one base from a much bigger clone, this may be a read error. The chain employs TRBV12-3 or TRBV12-4 and TRBJ2-1; 9 bases map to TRBD1. V was clipped by 5 bases and J by 3 bases; unmatched bases: 8. The length of the CDR3 is 16 residues. Written as DNA, the CDR3 is TGTGCCAGCAGTCTCCGAGAGGGACAGGGCTACAATGAGCAGTTCTTC. Translation gives CASSLREGQGYNEQFF.

V is TRBV24-1 and J is TRBJ2-2; D unresolved. The germline CDR1 and CDR2 sequences are KGHDR and SFDVKD. The CDR3 loop spans 10 amino acids. V was cut by 11 bases and J by 5 bases, with 5 bases left in between. The CDR3 bases are TGTGCCAGCAGGACCGGGGAGCTGTTTTTT. Amino acids: CASRTGELFF.